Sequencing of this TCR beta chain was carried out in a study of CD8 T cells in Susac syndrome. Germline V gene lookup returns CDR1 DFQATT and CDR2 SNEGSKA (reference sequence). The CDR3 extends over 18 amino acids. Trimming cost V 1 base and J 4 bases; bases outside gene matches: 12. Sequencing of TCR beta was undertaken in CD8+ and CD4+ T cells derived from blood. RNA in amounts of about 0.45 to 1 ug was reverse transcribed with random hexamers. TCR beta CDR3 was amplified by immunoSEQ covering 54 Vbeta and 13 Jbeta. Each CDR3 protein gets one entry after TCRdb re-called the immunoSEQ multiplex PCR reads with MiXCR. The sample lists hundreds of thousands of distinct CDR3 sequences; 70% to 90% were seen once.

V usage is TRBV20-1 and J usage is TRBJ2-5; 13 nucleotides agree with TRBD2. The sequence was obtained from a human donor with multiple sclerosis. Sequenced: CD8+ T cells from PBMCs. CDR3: CSARAGLAGVRVGETQYF. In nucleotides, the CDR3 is TGCAGTGCTAGAGCCGGACTAGCGGGAGTCAGGGTGGGAGAGACCCAGTACTTC.